The 25 T cell receptor beta chains reported below all come from one sample, sequenced in a study of cytotoxic CD8 clonotypes in ibrutinib-treated CLL. Clones were read by immunoSEQ multiplex PCR, and TCRdb kept only the in-frame ones, dropping some. The sample consists of 300,000 to 400,000 clones, over 55% of them appearing once. This material consisted of PBMCs, taken after 36 months of ibrutinib treatment. The receptors here all came from a human donor with chronic lymphocytic leukemia.

This clone was detected only a few times. The V call is TRBV7-9, the J call TRBJ1-2; 7 bases map to TRBD1. The CDR3 spans 14 residues. V lost 4 bases to trimming and J lost 4 bases; unmatched junction nucleotides: 6. The germline gives CDR1 SEHNR, CDR2 FQNEAQ (reference sequence). The CDR3 protein is CASSSETGIYGYTF. DNA for the CDR3: TGTGCCAGCAGCTCTGAGACAGGGATCTATGGCTACACCTTC. The whole variable domain, remainder taken from reference TRBV7-9 and TRBJ1-2, is DTGVSQNPRHKITKRGQNVTFRCDPISEHNRLYWYRQTLGQGPEFLTYFQNEAQLEKSRLLSDRFSAERPKGSFSTLEIQRTEQGDSAMYLCASSSETGIYGYTFGSGTRLTVV.

V gene TRBV7-2 combines with J gene TRBJ2-1; D is perhaps TRBD1 (5 bases). Germline assignment: CDR1 SGHTA and CDR2 FQGNSA. With 5 bases removed from V and 6 bases from J, the gap between germline ends came to 11 bases. The CDR3 covers 13 residues. The CDR3 DNA reads as TGTGCCAGCAGCCCAGGGCTTGTCAATGAGCAGTTCTTC. It yields the protein CASSPGLVNEQFF.

The rearrangement joins TRBV7-9 to TRBJ2-1; D remains ambiguous. CDR3 length equals 12 residues. The V gene's germline CDR1 is SEHNR and CDR2 FQNEAQ (reference sequence). V was clipped by 0 bases and J by 7 bases, with 4 bases between them. The CDR3 here is CASSLAWNEQFF. The DNA for the CDR3 is TGTGCCAGCAGCTTAGCGTGGAATGAGCAGTTCTTC.

The V and J genes are TRBV29-1 and TRBJ2-1, with unresolved D. This CDR3 comprises 13 residues. The germline V and J ends were trimmed by 4 bases and 5 bases, with 12 bases remaining between them. Germline V gives CDR1 SQVTM, CDR2 ANQGSEA. CDR3 region: CSVAAEFNNEQFF. CDR3 nucleotides: TGCAGCGTTGCTGCGGAGTTCAACAATGAGCAGTTCTTC.

The CDR3: CATSSLGTQYF. CDR3 nucleotides: TGTGCCACCAGCAGTCTGGGTACGCAGTATTTT. The chain has TRBV15 and TRBJ2-3; D gene ambiguous. With 3 bases removed from V and 8 bases from J, the gap between germline ends came to 6 bases. Germline CDR1 reads LNHNV; CDR2 reads YYDKDF (reference sequence). CDR3 length: 11 residues.

The V and J genes are TRBV2 and TRBJ2-2, with 9 bases identical to TRBD1. Germline values: CDR1 SNHLY, CDR2 FYNNEI. The CDR3 runs 14 residues. Trimming removed 6 bases from V and 4 bases from J; junction bases left unmatched: 3. The CDR3 DNA reads as TGTGCCAGCAGAGGACAGGGGTTCACCGGGGAGCTGTTTTTT. Translated: CASRGQGFTGELFF. Full variable domain (remainder filled in from reference TRBV2 and TRBJ2-2): EPEVTQTPSHQVTQMGQEVILRCVPISNHLYFYWYRQILGQKVEFLVSFYNNEISEKSEIFDDQFSVERPDGSNFTLKIRSTKLEDSAMYFCASRGQGFTGELFFGEGSRLTVL.

The chain combines TRBV9 with TRBJ2-7, with D perhaps TRBD1 or TRBD2 (6 bases each). The V gene lost 4 bases and the J gene lost 4 bases, with 21 bases spanning the gap. The CDR3 is 16 residues long. Per germline, CDR1 SGDLS and CDR2 YYNGEE. CDR3 bases: TGTGCCAGCAGCCCAAAAGGGGGGACTTCTCCTTACGAGCAGTACTTC. Amino acids: CASSPKGGTSPYEQYF.

This clone was observed a single time. The chain has TRBV28 and TRBJ2-7; 10 bases map to TRBD2. The CDR3 is made up of 13 amino acids. The germline V gene encodes CDR1 MDHEN and CDR2 SYDVKM. The ends lost 6 bases at V and 3 bases at J; junction bases unmatched: 2. The CDR3 DNA reads TGTGCCAGCAGGGCTAGCGGGAGCTACGAGCAGTACTTC. Its translation is CASRASGSYEQYF. Drawing the rest from reference TRBV28 and TRBJ2-7, the complete variable domain is DVKVTQSSRYLVKRTGEKVFLECVQDMDHENMFWYRQDPGLGLRLIYFSYDVKMKEKGDIPEGYSVSREKKERFSLILESASTNQTSMYLCASRASGSYEQYFGPGTRLTVT.

The rearrangement links TRBV28 to TRBJ2-2; possibly TRBD2 for D (5 bases). V was trimmed by 3 bases and J by 7 bases, leaving 9 bases between them. CDR1 MDHEN and CDR2 SYDVKM come from the germline V gene. CDR3 length: 13 amino acids. The CDR3 loop is CASSFIGSGELFF. As DNA, the CDR3 is TGTGCCAGCAGTTTTATTGGGAGCGGGGAGCTGTTTTTT.

The chain uses TRBV4-3 and TRBJ2-1; the match to TRBD1 covers 7 bases. In germline, CDR1 is LGHNA, CDR2 YSLEER. This CDR3 has 15 residues. After removal of 4 bases from V and 8 bases from J, the junction contained 11 bases not matched to a gene. CDR3 nucleotides: TGCGCCAGCAGCCGCCGGACAGGTCGGTGGGATGAGCAGTTCTTC. This codes for CASSRRTGRWDEQFF.

In its sample, this clone was seen a few times. This sample includes further DNA sequences coding for the same CDR3. The chain couples TRBV4-1 to TRBJ2-7; the match to TRBD2 covers 13 bases. This CDR3 is built from 15 residues. The V segment lost 1 base and the J segment 3 bases; nucleotides outside the gene matches: 0. Germline V lookup: CDR1 MGHRA, CDR2 YSYEKL. CDR3 DNA: TGCGCCAGCAGCCAAGGGACTAGCGGGGGCTACGAGCAGTACTTC. Its protein is CASSQGTSGGYEQYF.

This sequence joins TRBV27 and TRBJ1-2; D unresolved. V was clipped by 10 bases and J by 3 bases, with 18 bases between them. This CDR3 region has 14 residues. Germline V gene data show CDR1 as MNHEY and CDR2 as SMNVEV (reference sequence). CDR3 region: CATRPREKYYGYTF. CDR3 bases: TGTGCCACCCGTCCGAGGGAGAAGTACTATGGCTACACCTTC.

This chain uses TRBV15 with TRBJ1-1; D is perhaps TRBD1 (5 bases). V was trimmed by 1 base and J by 5 bases, leaving 8 bases between them. The CDR3 is 13 amino acids. Germline CDR1 LNHNV, CDR2 YYDKDF (reference sequence). CDR3 sequence: CATSRGKGTEAFF. CDR3 bases: TGTGCCACCAGCAGAGGGAAGGGGACTGAAGCTTTCTTT.

The V gene is TRBV2, the J gene TRBJ2-1; TRBD1 matches at 9 bases. The CDR3 covers 15 residues. Germline V CDR1 and CDR2: SNHLY, FYNNEI. J gave up 6 bases and V 6 bases, and 9 bases lay outside the gene matches. The CDR3: CASRNTGTGINEQFF. CDR3 in DNA: TGTGCCAGCAGAAACACCGGGACAGGGATCAATGAGCAGTTCTTC.

This clone was detected only once. V gene TRBV5-4 combines with J gene TRBJ2-7, with TRBD1 matching 9 bases. CDR1 and CDR2 (germline): SGHNT, YYREEE (reference sequence). This CDR3 contains 15 residues. The trim removed 4 bases at V and 8 bases at J, leaving 13 bases unmatched. The CDR3 nucleotides read TGTGCCAGCAGCCCGGGGACAGGGCAGGAACTCAAGCAGTACTTC. This gives the protein CASSPGTGQELKQYF.

The chain uses TRBV9 and TRBJ2-7; 8 positions agree with TRBD1. Unmatched junction bases numbered 3, after V lost 3 bases and J lost 7 bases. The CDR3 sequence is 12 residues long. The germline CDR1 and CDR2 sequences are SGDLS and YYNGEE. This CDR3 reads CASSGQGWEQYF. CDR3 nucleotide sequence: TGTGCCAGCAGCGGACAGGGGTGGGAGCAGTACTTC.

The chain combines TRBV2 with TRBJ1-2; D gene uncertain. The germline V and J ends were trimmed by 3 bases and 8 bases, with 13 bases remaining between them. The CDR3 runs 13 residues. CDR1 SNHLY and CDR2 FYNNEI come from the germline V gene. CDR3 bases: TGTGCCAGCAGTGAGGTGGCGCTGGGGGGCTACACCTTC. This sequence encodes CASSEVALGGYTF.

The chain uses TRBV5-1 and TRBJ1-2, with 10 positions matching TRBD1. This CDR3 is 14 amino acids long. Germline V lookup: CDR1 SGHRS, CDR2 YFSETQ. J gave up 6 bases and V 2 bases, and 4 bases lay outside the gene matches. The CDR3 bases are TGCGCCAGCAGCTTAAGACAGGGGGCGGATGGCTACACCTTC. It is translated as CASSLRQGADGYTF.

This chain's CDR3 is CSALTSGEAFF. CDR3 DNA sequence: TGCAGTGCCCTTACCTCCGGTGAAGCTTTCTTT. The genes are TRBV20-1 and TRBJ1-1; D not certain. Trimming pared 6 bases from V and 7 bases from J, leaving 12 bases between. This CDR3 has 11 residues. CDR1 is DFQATT and CDR2 is SNEGSKA in the germline V gene (reference sequence).

The chain has TRBV29-1 and TRBJ2-5; either TRBD1 or TRBD2 may fit D (6 bases each). V gave up 1 base and J gave up 1 base, with 7 bases separating them. CDR3 length equals 13 residues. Germline-derived CDR1 and CDR2 are SQVTM and ANQGSEA. The CDR3 DNA is TGCAGCGTTGAAGGGGGGGCCCAAGAGACCCAGTACTTC. It specifies CSVEGGAQETQYF.

The genes are TRBV7-2 and TRBJ1-3; D remains unclear. Germline CDR1 and CDR2: SGHTA and FQGNSA. Trimming removed 5 bases at V and 2 bases at J, with 7 bases between. The CDR3 contains 13 residues. CDR3 region: CASSPTAGNTIYF. In DNA, the CDR3 is TGTGCCAGCAGCCCGACCGCTGGAAACACCATATATTTT. The full variable domain, rest sourced from reference TRBV7-2 and TRBJ1-3, is GAGVSQSPSNKVTEKGKDVELRCDPISGHTALYWYRQSLGQGLEFLIYFQGNSAPDKSGLPSDRFSAERTGGSVSTLTIQRTQQEDSAVYLCASSPTAGNTIYFGEGSWLTVV.

This clone was found a few times. This chain uses TRBV11-2 with TRBJ2-7; D ambiguous. CDR3 length equals 11 residues. V was shortened by 4 bases and J by 3 bases, with 4 bases between the two germline ends. Germline assignment: CDR1 SGHAT and CDR2 FQNNGV. The CDR3 coding sequence is TGTGCCAGCAGCTATAGCTACGAGCAGTACTTC. Translation gives CASSYSYEQYF.

The V and J genes are TRBV4-3 and TRBJ2-3, with 10 positions matching TRBD2. V trimming: 4 bases; J trimming: 1 base; junction bases outside the gene matches: 5. Per germline, CDR1 LGHNA and CDR2 YSLEER. This CDR3 comprises 16 residues. The CDR3 spells CASSRLLAGGTDTQYF. The CDR3 nucleotides are TGCGCCAGCAGCCGACTCCTAGCGGGGGGCACAGATACGCAGTATTTT.

The chain couples TRBV5-1 to TRBJ1-2, with TRBD1 matching over 9 bases. CDR1 is SGHRS and CDR2 is YFSETQ in the germline V gene. The CDR3 runs 17 residues. With V trimmed by 3 bases and J by 4 bases, 13 bases remained unmatched. This CDR3 reads CASSSRTGAIDRYGYTF. The CDR3, as DNA: TGCGCCAGCAGCTCTAGGACAGGGGCCATCGATCGCTATGGCTACACCTTC.

The rearrangement links TRBV19 to TRBJ2-3; 13 bases are a match to TRBD2. This CDR3 region has 17 residues. Losses at the gene ends were 3 bases for V and 4 bases for J; bases not matched to a gene: 7. Per the germline V gene, CDR1 is LNHDA and CDR2 is SQIVND (reference sequence). The CDR3 bases are TGTGCCAGTAGTATGGGCGGACTAGCGGGAGTGGCAGATACGCAGTATTTT. This translates into CASSMGGLAGVADTQYF.